The TCR beta chain under discussion was sequenced for a study of blood T cell repertoires in COVID-19. Across the whole study: The study drew acute and convalescent COVID-19 samples from the United States, Italy and Spain. Nucleic acid was either cDNA or gDNA, and it came from T cells, B-cell-depleted T cells, or PBMCs.

Germline CDR1 reads LNHNV; CDR2 reads YYDKDF (reference sequence). The CDR3 contains 15 residues. With 4 bases removed from V and 2 bases from J, the gap between germline ends came to 12 bases. Here immunoSEQ multiplex PCR was the method, and the copy in TCRdb shows in-frame clones only, minus some. The repertoire holds under 110,000 clones, with roughly 92% as singletons. This receptor was obtained from a man over 45 with active COVID-19. The specimen sequenced was peripheral blood. The gene calls are TRBV15 and TRBJ1-3; D remains unclear. The CDR3 sequence is CATSTRFATGNTIYF. CDR3 sequence (DNA): TGTGCCACCAGCACCAGATTTGCAACTGGAAACACCATATATTTT.